This T cell receptor beta chain was identified in a study of cytomegalovirus exposure and HLA in healthy donors. The wider study: It was reported in a later analysis that the same platform had been used for the 120 validation repertoires as for the approximately 700 first-cohort repertoires.

Repertoires were generated with immunoSEQ multiplex PCR, while TCRdb's copy carries only in-frame clones and drops some. The table includes 90,000 to 150,000 clones, roughly 84% detected once. Trimming removed 4 bases from V and 9 bases from J; junction bases left unmatched: 11. The CDR3 contains 17 residues. Per the germline V gene, CDR1 is SGHNT and CDR2 is YENEEA. The chain carries TRBV11-3 and TRBJ2-1; 14 bases align to TRBD2. Sequences were obtained from PBMCs. This sequence originates from a woman aged 30 to 39 in good health and CMV-seronegative. This CDR3 is CASSSTSGGALYPEQFF. The CDR3 coding sequence is TGTGCCAGCAGCTCGACTAGCGGGGGGGCCTTATATCCTGAGCAGTTCTTC.